Described below is a single T cell receptor beta chain sequence and its context. Its antigen is unidentified. J was trimmed by 5 bases and V by 6 bases; bases with no gene match: 9. This CDR3 is built from 15 residues. In germline, CDR1 is SGDLS, CDR2 YYNGEE. The table came from immunoSEQ multiplex PCR; TCRdb's copy has only in-frame clones and leaves some out. The profile shows hundreds of thousands of clones, roughly 98% of them singletons. The data derive from a study of shared clonotypes between healthy human individuals. General study findings and limits: Rarefaction analysis demonstrated incomplete sorted-subset sequencing notwithstanding large depth. The sampled material consisted only of blood, and tissue repertoires are likely to differ.

Terminally differentiated effector memory CD45RA+ cells were left out of the naive CD8 fraction, which was CD45RO-negative and positively selected for CCR7. Sequenced material: naive CD8+ T cells sorted from blood. This clonotype was sampled from a man aged 25-45 years in good health. The chain is built from TRBV9 and TRBJ2-3, with TRBD1 matching 10 bases. CDR3 sequence (DNA): TGTGCCAGCACCCGAGACAGGGGGCAACAAGATACGCAGTATTTT. Its protein is CASTRDRGQQDTQYF. Looking up the rest from reference TRBV9 and TRBJ2-3 gives the full variable domain: DSGVTQTPKHLITATGQRVTLRCSPRSGDLSVYWYQQSLDQGLQFLIQYYNGEERAKGNILERFSAQQFPDLHSELNLSSLELGDSALYFCASTRDRGQQDTQYFGPGTRLTVL.